Listed below are T cell receptor beta chains from one sample, sequenced in a study of CD8+CD57+ T cells in acquired aplastic anemia. TCRdb reanalysed the reads using MiXCR and keeps one entry per CDR3 protein. The sample includes about 260,000 distinct CDR3 sequences, 82% of them seen just once. Sequencing was done on a sample of sorted CD4+, CD8+, or CD8+CD57+ T cells (not recorded which) from PBMCs. Source of these receptors: a human donor with aplastic anemia. The CDR3 runs from the conserved cysteine through the conserved F or W. D genes are given only for firm matches. Part of the rows lack a size; the others show once, few, many or a class for expanded clones.

v_call	clone_size	d_call	j_call	cdr3_aa	cdr3_nt
TRBV19	NA	NA	TRBJ1-5	CASSISCGYYQAQHF	TGTGCCAGTAGTATTTCTTGCGGGTACTACCAGGCCCAGCACTTT
TRBV19	NA	TRBD1	TRBJ1-5	CASSGTGKDQPQHF	TGCGCCAGTAGTGGGACAGGGAAGGATCAGCCCCAGCATTTT
TRBV9	NA	NA	TRBJ2-3	CASSLAGDPQTLCF	TGTGCCAGCAGCTTAGCTGGAGATCCCCAGACGTTGTGTTTT
TRBV15	NA	NA	TRBJ2-5	CATSTGCGQGTQYF	TGTGCCACCAGCACCGGCTGCGGGCAAGGGACCCAGTACTTC
TRBV10-3	NA	NA	TRBJ2-7	CAISESGGPQYEQYF	TGTGCCATCAGTGAGTCTGGGGGGCCCCAATACGAGCAGTACTTC
TRBV9	NA	NA	TRBJ2-1	CASSLYQNSYNDEQFF	TGTGCCAGCAGCTTATACCAGAACTCCTACAATGATGAGCAGTTCTTC
TRBV9	NA	NA	TRBJ2-1	CASSVGSGPQYFEFF	NA
TRBV6-5	NA	NA	TRBJ2-3	CASKYGGTGVDTQYF	TGTGCCAGCAAGTACGGGGGGACAGGAGTCGATACGCAGTATTTT
TRBV9	once	NA	TRBJ2-1	CASSHQNYNEQFF	TGTGCCAGCAGCCATCAGAACTACAATGAGCAGTTCTTC
TRBV9	NA	NA	TRBJ2-2	CASSPRRLPTADKLFF	TGTGCCAGCAGCCCACGTAGGTTACCGACCGCGGACAAGCTGTTTTTT
TRBV10-3	once	NA	TRBJ2-3	CASSQGGRNGTDEQFF	TGTGCCAGCAGCCAGGGGGGCAGAAACGGTACGGATGAGCAGTTTTTC
TRBV6-5	many	NA	TRBJ2-1	CASSYSDSRTPQFF	TGTGCCAGCAGTTACTCGGACAGCCGGACTCCGCAGTTCTTC
TRBV10-3	NA	NA	TRBJ2-7	CAISESSGKEQYF	TGTGCCATCAGTGAGTCTTCAGGGAAAGAGCAGTACTTC
TRBV7-9	NA	TRBD2	TRBJ2-1	CASSLPGGAGTQYQFF	TGTGCCAGCAGCTTACCGGGAGGCGCCGGTACGCAGTATCAGTTCTTC
TRBV5-4	NA	NA	TRBJ2-7	CASSSAGSGAYEQYF	TGTGCCAGCAGCAGTGCTGGCAGCGGTGCCTACGAGCAGTACTTC
TRBV7-8	NA	NA	TRBJ1-2	CASSSRGRGLAHGYTF	TGTGCCAGCAGCTCACGGGGCAGGGGCTTGGCGCATGGCTACACCTTC
TRBV7-3	NA	TRBD1	TRBJ1-2	CASSSGTGEHYGYTF	TGCGCCAGCAGCTCAGGAACAGGGGAGCACTATGGGTACACCTTC
TRBV11-1	NA	NA	TRBJ2-3	CASNEGKRTDTQYF	TGTGCCAGCAACGAAGGTAAACGAACAGATACGCAGTATTTT
TRBV7-2	NA	NA	TRBJ2-1	CASSFPGSPESEEQFF	TGTGCCAGCAGCTTTCCGGGAAGTCCCGAGAGCGAGGAGCAGTTCTTC
TRBV7-2	NA	NA	TRBJ2-4	CASSGPGQGNIQYF	TGTGCCAGCAGCGGCCCAGGGCAGGGAAACATTCAGTACTTC
TRBV10-2	NA	NA	TRBJ1-6	CTSSDVRGGSPLHF	TGCACCAGCAGTGATGTAAGGGGTGGTTCACCCCTCCACTTT
TRBV2	NA	NA	TRBJ2-3	CGVGAGSTDTQYF	TGTGGCGTCGGGGCCGGGAGCACAGATACGCAGTATTTT
TRBV7-2	NA	NA	TRBJ1-2	CASSWGGGSNYSYTF	TGCGCCAGCAGCTGGGGTGGAGGGTCAAACTACAGCTACACCTTC
TRBV7-9	once	TRBD1	TRBJ1-1	CASSLDRTGRTDAFF	TGTGCCAGCAGCTTAGATCGGACAGGGAGGACTGATGCTTTCTTT
TRBV7-8	NA	TRBD2	TRBJ2-3	CASSVAGGDKKYF	TGTGCCAGCAGCGTCGCGGGAGGAGATAAGAAGTATTTT
TRBV5-6	NA	NA	TRBJ2-1	CASSLKRGSYNEQFF	TGTGCCAGCAGCTTGAAGAGGGGGTCCTACAATGAGCAGTTCTTC
TRBV29-1	NA	NA	TRBJ2-1	CSVELASPYNEQFF	TGCAGCGTAGAACTAGCTTCACCCTACAATGAGCAGTTCTTC
TRBV5-1	NA	TRBD2	TRBJ2-3	CASSLDPAGLEQYF	TGCGCCAGCAGCTTGGATCCAGCGGGGCTTGAGCAGTATTTT
TRBV2	once	TRBD2	TRBJ2-1	CASSEGGDPEEVF	TGTGCCAGCAGTGAGGGAGGGGACCCGGAGGAGGTCTTC